These 17 T cell receptor beta chains came from one sample sequenced in a study of spatial heterogeneity in lung cancer. Study observations and caveats: Tumoral mutation counts were tracked by counts of expanded intratumoral alpha and beta TCRs.

TCRdb re-derived calls from the 5' RACE reads in MiXCR, one entry per CDR3 protein. The data show about 9,300 distinct CDR3 sequences, roughly 6.7% seen once. Their target antigens are unknown. Time point in this sample: sample taken at primary tumor resection. The source material was lung tumor tissue, sampled at surgery. Source of these receptors: a male donor with early-stage non-small cell lung cancer.

This clonotype was recorded many times. The chain has TRBV5-1 and TRBJ2-1, with 8 bases fitting TRBD2. Germline CDR1 and CDR2: SGHRS and YFSETQ. The V gene end was trimmed by 4 bases and the J gene end by 3 bases; junction bases not matched to a gene: 6. The CDR3 loop spans 15 amino acids. The CDR3 reads CASSPGGSGYNEQFF. The DNA for the CDR3 is TGCGCCAGCAGCCCGGGGGGGTCCGGCTACAATGAGCAGTTCTTC.

This clonotype came up a few times. The rearrangement uses TRBV18 and TRBJ1-1; D ambiguous. Germline values: CDR1 KGHSH, CDR2 LQKENI. V shed 10 bases and J shed 3 bases, with 12 bases lying between them. The CDR3 length is 12 residues. CDR3 nucleotides: TGTGCCACTCGGCGGCGGGACACTGAAGCTTTCTTT. Protein product: CATRRRDTEAFF.

This clonotype was seen a few times. The chain uses TRBV5-1 and TRBJ1-2; D remains unclear. V gave up 6 bases and J gave up 5 bases, with 35 bases separating them. Germline loops: CDR1 SGHRS, CDR2 YFSETQ. This CDR3 has 20 amino acids. CDR3: CASTLMGSSLGVPWDYGYTF. The CDR3 DNA reads as TGCGCCAGCACCCTAATGGGGTCCTCCTTGGGAGTTCCGTGGGATTATGGCTACACCTTC.

Here the CDR3 reads CASSSRQGSTGELFF. DNA of the CDR3: TGTGCCAGCAGCTCGAGACAGGGTAGCACCGGGGAGCTGTTTTTT. The chain couples TRBV11-2 to TRBJ2-2, with 7 bases aligning to TRBD1. Germline-derived CDR1 and CDR2 are SGHAT and FQNNGV. CDR3 size: 15 residues. The V gene end was trimmed by 4 bases and the J gene end by 4 bases; junction bases not matched to a gene: 6.

This clonotype is labeled medium-sized. This chain uses TRBV4-3 with TRBJ2-1; tentatively, D is TRBD1 (5 bases). The CDR3 length is 15 residues. Trimming cost V 3 bases and J 6 bases, with 15 bases left between them. Germline V gives CDR1 LGHNA, CDR2 YSLEER. CDR3: CASSHLGARGNEQFF. CDR3 coding DNA: TGCGCCAGCAGCCATTTAGGGGCCCGCGGCAATGAGCAGTTCTTC.

Ten or more counts support this clonotype. The chain uses TRBV12-3 or TRBV12-4 and TRBJ1-5; tentative D call: TRBD1 (6 bases). V lost 1 base and J lost 6, with 16 bases in between. The CDR3 runs 16 residues. In DNA form, the CDR3 reads TGTGCCAGCAGTTTAGGGTCGGGAGGGGGACGTCAGCCCCAGCATTTT. Translated: CASSLGSGGGRQPQHF.

This chain uses TRBV3-1 with TRBJ2-2; D may match TRBD1 or TRBD2 (5 bases each). V shed 5 bases and J shed 6 bases, with 19 bases lying between them. CDR1 is LGHDT, CDR2 YNNKEL, per germline (reference sequence). The CDR3 has 16 residues. CDR3 DNA: TGTGCCAGCAGCTGGTGGGGACGGGGATGGTCCGGGGAGCTGTTTTTT. This gives the protein CASSWWGRGWSGELFF.

The sample holds many counts of this clonotype. V usage is TRBV12-3 or TRBV12-4 and J usage is TRBJ1-1; 7 nucleotides agree with TRBD1. V dropped 2 bases and J dropped 1; count of bases not matched to a gene: 4. This CDR3 is built from 15 residues. This chain's CDR3 is CASSLHRTGNTEAFF. The CDR3 DNA is TGTGCCAGCAGTTTACATAGGACAGGGAACACTGAAGCTTTCTTT.

This clonotype has ten or more counts. The chain couples TRBV5-4 to TRBJ2-3; D not certain. The CDR3 is 15 residues long. In germline, CDR1 is SGHNT, CDR2 YYREEE (reference sequence). V lost 4 bases and J lost 2, with 14 bases in between. The CDR3 loop is CASSKIGRLTDTQYF. CDR3 in DNA: TGTGCCAGCAGCAAGATTGGGCGGCTCACAGATACGCAGTATTTT.

The sample holds many counts of this clonotype. V gene TRBV28 combines with J gene TRBJ1-5; D is possibly TRBD1 (5 bases). The CDR3 runs to 11 residues. Germline V lookup: CDR1 MDHEN, CDR2 SYDVKM. The V end lost 5 bases, the J end lost 10 bases, and 9 bases lay between the germline ends. CDR3 bases: TGTGCCAGCAGTACCGGACATCCCCAGCATTTT. Translation gives CASSTGHPQHF.

The V and J genes are TRBV28 and TRBJ2-5; the D gene is possibly TRBD1 (6 bases). CDR1 and CDR2 (germline): MDHEN, SYDVKM. The CDR3 runs 15 residues. V shed 5 bases and J shed 2 bases, with 15 bases lying between them. In DNA form, the CDR3 reads TGTGCCAGCAGTCCACTGGGGGCTCAGCAAGAGACCCAGTACTTC. Amino acid sequence: CASSPLGAQQETQYF.

This clonotype was recorded many times. The chain carries TRBV4-3 and TRBJ1-2, with 8 bases fitting TRBD1. CDR3 length equals 17 residues. With 0 bases clipped from V and 7 bases from J, the junction kept 13 bases outside the gene matches. CDR1 is LGHNA and CDR2 is YSLEER in the germline V gene. CDR3 sequence (DNA): TGCGCCAGCAGCCAAGATGTGGCAGGGGGCATAGTAGGTGGCTACACCTTC. Amino acid sequence: CASSQDVAGGIVGGYTF.

The J gene is TRBJ2-1, the V gene TRBV2; TRBD2 aligns across 11 bases. This CDR3 comprises 15 residues. CDR1 and CDR2 from the germline V gene are SNHLY and FYNNEI. The ends lost 3 bases at V and 3 bases at J; junction bases unmatched: 1. The CDR3 DNA follows: TGTGCCAGCAGTGACACTAGCGGGGGCTACAATGAGCAGTTCTTC. Protein: CASSDTSGGYNEQFF. The variable domain in full, completed from reference TRBV2 and TRBJ2-1, reads EPEVTQTPSHQVTQMGQEVILRCVPISNHLYFYWYRQILGQKVEFLVSFYNNEISEKSEIFDDQFSVERPDGSNFTLKIRSTKLEDSAMYFCASSDTSGGYNEQFFGPGTRLTVL.

V usage is TRBV20-1 and J usage is TRBJ2-5, with 12 bases identical to TRBD2. The CDR3 loop spans 16 amino acids. With 1 base clipped from V and 0 bases from J, the junction kept 3 bases outside the gene matches. The germline CDR1 and CDR2 sequences are DFQATT and SNEGSKA (reference sequence). In nucleotides, the CDR3 is TGCAGTGCTAGAGTTCTAGCGGGAGGGTACCAAGAGACCCAGTACTTC. Translated, it gives CSARVLAGGYQETQYF.

In its sample, this clonotype was seen many times. This chain links TRBV7-2 with TRBJ2-1; D tentatively reads TRBD1 or TRBD2 (6 bases each). The CDR3 spans 17 residues. The germline V and J ends were trimmed by 3 bases and 4 bases, with 19 bases remaining between them. Germline V gene sequence: CDR1 SGHTA, CDR2 FQGNSA. The CDR3 bases are TGTGCCAGCAGCTTGGGGGCGGGGCGGGGACTTTACAATGAGCAGTTCTTC. Protein sequence: CASSLGAGRGLYNEQFF.

In this sample, this clonotype turned up many times. V and J are TRBV6-2 or TRBV6-3 and TRBJ2-1; no clear D. Trimming removed 2 bases at V and 8 bases at J, with 10 bases between. This CDR3 contains 13 residues. Germline V gene sequence: CDR1 MNHEY, CDR2 SVGEGT. The CDR3 sequence is CASSYTTAHEQFF. CDR3 DNA: TGTGCCAGCAGTTACACCACAGCCCATGAGCAGTTCTTC.

In its sample, this clonotype ranks as medium-sized (0.01 to 0.1%). The V and J genes are TRBV12-3 or TRBV12-4 and TRBJ1-2; a possible D gene is TRBD1 (5 bases). Trimming removed 5 bases from V and 8 bases from J, with 15 bases in between. This CDR3 region has 13 residues. For the CDR3, the DNA is TGTGCCAGCAGTCCCGGGACGGTTGTCGGCTACACCTTC. Protein sequence: CASSPGTVVGYTF.